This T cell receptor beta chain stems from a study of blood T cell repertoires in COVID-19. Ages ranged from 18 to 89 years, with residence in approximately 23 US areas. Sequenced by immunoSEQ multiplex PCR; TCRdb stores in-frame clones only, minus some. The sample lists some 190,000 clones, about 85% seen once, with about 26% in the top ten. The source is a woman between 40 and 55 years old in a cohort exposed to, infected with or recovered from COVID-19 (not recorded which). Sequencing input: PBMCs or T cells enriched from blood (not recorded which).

As DNA, the CDR3 is TGTGCCAGCAGCTTGGCCGGGACTAACTTCTACAATGAGCAGTTCTTC. As protein: CASSLAGTNFYNEQFF. This rearrangement joins TRBV5-4 to TRBJ2-1; 7 bases are a match to TRBD2. V was pared by 0 bases and J by 3 bases, with 6 bases of the junction left unmatched. The CDR3 loop spans 16 amino acids. Germline V CDR1 and CDR2: SGHNT, YYREEE (reference sequence).